This T cell receptor (beta chain) was recovered during a study of blood T cell repertoires in COVID-19. Study summary: Whether acute or convalescent, the COVID-19 samples came from the United States, Italy and Spain.

The length of the CDR3 is 19 residues. From germline, CDR1 is SNHLY and CDR2 FYNNEI. V was cut by 4 bases and J by 0 bases, with 22 bases left in between. Study processing details: Amplification of reference gene primers was used by the study to estimate nucleated cell counts. Measured with immunoSEQ multiplex PCR; TCRdb has only the in-frame clones, and not every one. V and J calls plus clone size are reproduced from that table; the DNA served to infer D and trimming. The sample consists of 200,000 to 250,000 clones, over 75% of them appearing once. The sequenced sample consisted of peripheral blood. The J gene is TRBJ1-3, the V gene TRBV2, with D hard to call. The TCR comes from a woman aged 65 to 85 with COVID-19, enrolled during active disease. CDR3 amino acids: CASSARSSTFLLSGNTIYF. For the CDR3, the DNA is TGTGCCAGCAGTGCTAGATCCAGCACGTTTCTTCTCTCTGGAAACACCATATATTTT.